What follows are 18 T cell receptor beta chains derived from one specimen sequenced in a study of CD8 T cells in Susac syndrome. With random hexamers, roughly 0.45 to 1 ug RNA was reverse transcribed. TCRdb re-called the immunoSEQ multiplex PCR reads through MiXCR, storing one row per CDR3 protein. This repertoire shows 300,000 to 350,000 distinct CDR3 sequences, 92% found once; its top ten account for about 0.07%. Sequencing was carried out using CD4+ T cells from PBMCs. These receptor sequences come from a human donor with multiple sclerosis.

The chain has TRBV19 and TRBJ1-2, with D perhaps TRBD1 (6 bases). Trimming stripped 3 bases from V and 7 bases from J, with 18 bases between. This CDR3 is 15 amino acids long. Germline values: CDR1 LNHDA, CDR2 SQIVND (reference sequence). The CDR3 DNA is TGTGCCAGTAGTATGGTCGGGGGCGCGACTCTTGGCTACACCTTC. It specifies CASSMVGGATLGYTF. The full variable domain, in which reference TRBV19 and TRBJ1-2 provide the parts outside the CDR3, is DGGITQSPKYLFRKEGQNVTLSCEQNLNHDAMYWYRQDPGQGLRLIYYSQIVNDFQKGDIAEGYSVSREKKESFPLTVTSAQKNPTAFYLCASSMVGGATLGYTFGSGTRLTVV.

CDR3 sequence (DNA): TGCAGCGCGGGACCAACAAATGAGCAGTTCTTC. Amino acids: CSAGPTNEQFF. The chain has TRBV29-1 and TRBJ2-1; D is possibly TRBD1 or TRBD2 (5 bases each). This CDR3 has 11 residues. CDR1 and CDR2 (germline): SQVTM, ANQGSEA. V was pared by 7 bases and J by 7 bases, with 11 bases between.

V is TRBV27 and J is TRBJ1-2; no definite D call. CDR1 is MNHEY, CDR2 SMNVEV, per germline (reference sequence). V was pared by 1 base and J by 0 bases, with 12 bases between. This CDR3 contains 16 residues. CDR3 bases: TGTGCCAGCAGTTTATACGGGGAGTTAGCTAACTATGGCTACACCTTC. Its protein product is CASSLYGELANYGYTF.

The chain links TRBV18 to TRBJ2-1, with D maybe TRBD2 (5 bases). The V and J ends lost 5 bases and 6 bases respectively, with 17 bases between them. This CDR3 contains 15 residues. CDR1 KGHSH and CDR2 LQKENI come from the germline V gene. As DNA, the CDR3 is TGTGCCAGCTCAACCCAGAGCCTAGCCGGCAATGAGCAGTTCTTC. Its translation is CASSTQSLAGNEQFF. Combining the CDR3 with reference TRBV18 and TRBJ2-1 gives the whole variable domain NAGVMQNPRHLVRRRGQEARLRCSPMKGHSHVYWYRQLPEEGLKFMVYLQKENIIDESGMPKERFSAEFPKEGPSILRIQQVVRGDSAAYFCASSTQSLAGNEQFFGPGTRLTVL.

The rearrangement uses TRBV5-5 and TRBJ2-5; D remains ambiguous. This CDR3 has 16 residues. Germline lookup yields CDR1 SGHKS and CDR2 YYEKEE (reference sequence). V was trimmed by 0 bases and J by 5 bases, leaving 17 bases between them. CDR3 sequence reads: CASSLVAITTRETQYF. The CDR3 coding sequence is TGTGCCAGCAGCTTGGTGGCAATTACTACCAGGGAGACCCAGTACTTC.

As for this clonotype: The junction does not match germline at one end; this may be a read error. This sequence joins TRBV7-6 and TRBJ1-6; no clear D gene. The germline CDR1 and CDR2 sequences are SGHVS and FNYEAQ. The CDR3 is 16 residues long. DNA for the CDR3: TGTACCAGCAGCTCGAGGTTGCGCCAAGAGGGTTCACCCCTCCACTTT. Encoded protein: CTSSSRLRQEGSPLHF.

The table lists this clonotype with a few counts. The CDR3 bases are TGTGCCAGCAGTTACTCCCCAGGTCAGAACACTGAAGCTTTCTTT. Translated: CASSYSPGQNTEAFF. This chain connects TRBV6-5 to TRBJ1-1; D is uncertain. CDR3 length equals 15 residues. Trimming shortened V by 0 bases and J by 1 base, and 9 bases separated the two germline ends. The germline V gene has CDR1 MNHEY and CDR2 SVGAGI.

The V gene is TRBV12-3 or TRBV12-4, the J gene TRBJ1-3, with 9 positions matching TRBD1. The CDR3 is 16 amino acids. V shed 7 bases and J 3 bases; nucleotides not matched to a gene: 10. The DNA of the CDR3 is TGTGCCAGCAAGACCGGGACAGGGTTCTTTGGAAACACCATATATTTT. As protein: CASKTGTGFFGNTIYF.

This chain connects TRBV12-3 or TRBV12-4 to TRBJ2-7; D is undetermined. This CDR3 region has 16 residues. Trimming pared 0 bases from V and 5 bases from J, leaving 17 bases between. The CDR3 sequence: CASSLALGPRYHEQYF. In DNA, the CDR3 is TGTGCCAGCAGTTTAGCTCTAGGCCCACGGTACCACGAGCAGTACTTC.

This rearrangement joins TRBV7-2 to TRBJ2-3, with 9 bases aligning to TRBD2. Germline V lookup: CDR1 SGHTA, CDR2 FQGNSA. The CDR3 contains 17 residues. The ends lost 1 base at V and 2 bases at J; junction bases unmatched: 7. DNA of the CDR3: TGTGCCAGCAGCTTAGTACGGCTAGCGGGGACCACAGATACGCAGTATTTT. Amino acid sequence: CASSLVRLAGTTDTQYF.

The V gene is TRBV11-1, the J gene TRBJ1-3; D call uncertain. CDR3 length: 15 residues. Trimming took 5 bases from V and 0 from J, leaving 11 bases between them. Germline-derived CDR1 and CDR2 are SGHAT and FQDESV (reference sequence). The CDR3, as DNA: TGTGCCAGCAGCATACTCGGGAGCTCTGGAAACACCATATATTTT. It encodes CASSILGSSGNTIYF.

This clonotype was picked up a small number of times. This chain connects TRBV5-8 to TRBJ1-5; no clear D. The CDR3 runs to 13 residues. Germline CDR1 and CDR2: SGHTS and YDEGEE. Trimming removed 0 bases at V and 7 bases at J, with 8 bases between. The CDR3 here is CASSLDRGQPQHF. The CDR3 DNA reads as TGTGCCAGCAGCTTGGACAGAGGGCAGCCCCAGCATTTT.

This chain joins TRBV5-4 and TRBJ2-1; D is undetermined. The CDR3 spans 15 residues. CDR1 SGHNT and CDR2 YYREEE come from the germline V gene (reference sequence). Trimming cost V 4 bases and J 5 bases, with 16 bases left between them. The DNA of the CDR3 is TGTGCCAGCAGCCTAGACTTAAGTGGGGACAATGAGCAGTTCTTC. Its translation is CASSLDLSGDNEQFF. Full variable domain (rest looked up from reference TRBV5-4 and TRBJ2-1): ETGVTQSPTHLIKTRGQQVTLRCSSQSGHNTVSWYQQALGQGPQFIFQYYREEENGRGNFPPRFSGLQFPNYSSELNVNALELDDSALYLCASSLDLSGDNEQFFGPGTRLTVL.

The CDR3 spells CASSNLGQGGEAFF. In nucleotides, the CDR3 is TGTGCCAGTAGTAATTTGGGACAGGGGGGCGAAGCTTTCTTT. The chain uses TRBV19 and TRBJ1-1, with 11 positions matching TRBD1. This CDR3 contains 14 residues. V was clipped by 4 bases and J by 8 bases; unmatched bases: 6. Germline V gives CDR1 LNHDA, CDR2 SQIVND (reference sequence).

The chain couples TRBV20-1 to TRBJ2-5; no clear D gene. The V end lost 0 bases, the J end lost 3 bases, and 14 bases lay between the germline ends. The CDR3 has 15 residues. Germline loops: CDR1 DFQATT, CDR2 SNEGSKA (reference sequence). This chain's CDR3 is CSAREGRSDKETQYF. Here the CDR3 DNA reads TGCAGTGCTAGAGAAGGCCGGAGCGACAAAGAGACCCAGTACTTC.

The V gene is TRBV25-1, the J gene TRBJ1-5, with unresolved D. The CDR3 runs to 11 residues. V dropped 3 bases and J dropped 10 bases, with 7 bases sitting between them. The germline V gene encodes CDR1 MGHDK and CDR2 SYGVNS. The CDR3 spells CASSEEVPQHF. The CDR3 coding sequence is TGTGCCAGCAGTGAGGAGGTACCCCAGCATTTT.

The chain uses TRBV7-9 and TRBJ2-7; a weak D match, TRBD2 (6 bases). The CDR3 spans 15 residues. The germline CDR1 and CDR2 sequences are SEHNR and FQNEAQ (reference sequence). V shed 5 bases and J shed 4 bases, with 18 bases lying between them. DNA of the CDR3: TGTGCCAGCAGCCACACCTCCGTCGGGGGTTACGAGCAGTACTTC. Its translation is CASSHTSVGGYEQYF. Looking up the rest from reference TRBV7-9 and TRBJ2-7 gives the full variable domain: DTGVSQNPRHKITKRGQNVTFRCDPISEHNRLYWYRQTLGQGPEFLTYFQNEAQLEKSRLLSDRFSAERPKGSFSTLEIQRTEQGDSAMYLCASSHTSVGGYEQYFGPGTRLTVT.

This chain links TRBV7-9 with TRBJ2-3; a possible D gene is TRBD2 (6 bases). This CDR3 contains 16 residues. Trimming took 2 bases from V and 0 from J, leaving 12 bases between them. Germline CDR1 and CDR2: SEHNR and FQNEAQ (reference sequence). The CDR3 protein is CASSLRGTISTDTQYF. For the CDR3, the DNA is TGTGCCAGCAGCTTACGGGGGACCATTAGCACAGATACGCAGTATTTT.